This paragraph reports one TCR beta chain. What it binds is unknown. This sample stems from a study of cytomegalovirus exposure and HLA in healthy donors. About the study: Around 85 million unique TCR sequences came from HLA-typed donors in an early release. Findings of the study overall: The study labeled fewer than 200 TCR beta chains cytomegalovirus-associated. It was reportedly the case that the classifier diagnosed cytomegalovirus status with high specificity and sensitivity.

This CDR3 region has 13 residues. Germline V gene sequence: CDR1 PRHDT, CDR2 FYEKMQ (reference sequence). Researchers ran the PCR with 60 Vbeta and 13 Jbeta primers. In the original workflow: Later work found 80 million to 85 million unique TCR beta chains, with some 11 million shared. Method: immunoSEQ multiplex PCR; TCRdb's copy keeps in-frame clones and lacks some. The DNA gave D and trimming, while V, J and clone size come from that table. The repertoire includes some 270,000 clones, around 90% of them detected once, and 1.7% sits in the top ten. The receptor was isolated from a girl aged 2 to 9 in good health and CMV-seronegative. The rearrangement links TRBV13 to TRBJ2-5; 10 bases line up with TRBD2. The J call may be in error: the DNA end matches TRBJ2-7 better. The sample was PBMCs. The CDR3 region has the DNA TGTGCCAGCAGTCCTAGCGGGAGCTACGAGCAGTACTTC. It yields the protein CASSPSGSYEQYF.